This T cell receptor beta chain was profiled in a study of T-cell memory formation after mild COVID-19. From the 5' RACE reads, TCRdb called clonotypes with MiXCR, one entry per CDR3 protein. The sample has a few hundred thousand distinct CDR3 sequences, approximately 19% seen once. Germline V gives CDR1 MNHEY, CDR2 SVGAGI. V gave up 6 bases and J gave up 6 bases, with 21 bases separating them. The CDR3 spans 15 residues. This clonotype appeared once. Material for sequencing was PBMCs or a T cell subset sorted from them (not recorded which). The V and J genes are TRBV6-5 and TRBJ2-7; maybe TRBD2 (6 bases). The TCR was taken from a man aged 18 to 29 who had mild COVID-19 (a few samples of this study predate the infection). Cell type and time point are not known. CDR3 amino acids: CASSPTGGGGPEQYV. CDR3 DNA sequence: TGTGCCAGCAGCCCCACCGGGGGAGGAGGGCCCGAGCAGTACGTC.